The TCR beta chain under discussion was sequenced for a study of PD-L1 blockade in urothelial cancer. The templates were synthetic TCR analogs, and they were spiked into each PCR. Clones were sequenced by immunoSEQ multiplex PCR, and TCRdb holds only the in-frame ones, with some missing. The table records 35,000 to 40,000 clones, 65% to 85% of them present only once. Enrolled patients showed locally advanced or metastatic urothelial carcinoma. Samples were collected from each patient before treatment and during treatment. Each patient gave between 1 and 8 of them in total. Trimming removed 2 bases at V and 4 bases at J, with 7 bases between. The germline gives CDR1 SGHDT, CDR2 YYEEEE. The CDR3 has 12 amino acids.

The receptor was isolated from a man in his 60s with urothelial cancer. The material sequenced was PBMCs, taken around atezolizumab (anti-PD-L1) treatment. The V and J genes are TRBV5-6 and TRBJ2-7; TRBD1 is a possible D gene (6 bases). CDR3 bases: TGTGCCAGCAGCTTACAGGGATACGAGCAGTACTTC. It is translated as CASSLQGYEQYF.